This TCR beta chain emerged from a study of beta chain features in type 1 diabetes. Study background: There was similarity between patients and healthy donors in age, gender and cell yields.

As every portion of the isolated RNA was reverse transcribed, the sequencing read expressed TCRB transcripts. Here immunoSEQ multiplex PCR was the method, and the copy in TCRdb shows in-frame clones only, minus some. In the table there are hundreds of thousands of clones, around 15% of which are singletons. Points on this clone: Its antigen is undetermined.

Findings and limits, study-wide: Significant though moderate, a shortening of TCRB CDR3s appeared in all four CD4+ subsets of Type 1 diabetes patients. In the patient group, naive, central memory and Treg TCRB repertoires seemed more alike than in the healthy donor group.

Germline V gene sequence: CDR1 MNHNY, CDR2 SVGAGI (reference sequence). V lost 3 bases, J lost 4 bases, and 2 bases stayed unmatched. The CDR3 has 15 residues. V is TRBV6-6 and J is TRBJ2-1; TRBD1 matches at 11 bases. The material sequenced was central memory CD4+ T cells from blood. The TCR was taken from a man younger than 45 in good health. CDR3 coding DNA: TGTGCCAGCAGTTATGGGACAGGGGGTTACAATGAGCAGTTCTTC. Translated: CASSYGTGGYNEQFF.